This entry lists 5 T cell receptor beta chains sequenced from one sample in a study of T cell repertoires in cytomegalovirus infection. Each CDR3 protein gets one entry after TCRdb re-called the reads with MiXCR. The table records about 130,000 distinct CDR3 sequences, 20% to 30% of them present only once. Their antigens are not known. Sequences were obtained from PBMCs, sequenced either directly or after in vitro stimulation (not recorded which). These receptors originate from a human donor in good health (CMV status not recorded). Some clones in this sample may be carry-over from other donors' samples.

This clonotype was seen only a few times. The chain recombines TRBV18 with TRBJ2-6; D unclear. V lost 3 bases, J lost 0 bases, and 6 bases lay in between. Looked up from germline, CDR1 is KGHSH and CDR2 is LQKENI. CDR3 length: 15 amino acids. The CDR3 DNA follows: TGTGCCAGCTCACCCACCCTCTCTGGGGCCAACGTCCTGACTTTC. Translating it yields CASSPTLSGANVLTF. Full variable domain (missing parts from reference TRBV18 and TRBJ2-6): NAGVMQNPRHLVRRRGQEARLRCSPMKGHSHVYWYRQLPEEGLKFMVYLQKENIIDESGMPKERFSAEFPKEGPSILRIQQVVRGDSAAYFCASSPTLSGANVLTFGAGSRLTVL.

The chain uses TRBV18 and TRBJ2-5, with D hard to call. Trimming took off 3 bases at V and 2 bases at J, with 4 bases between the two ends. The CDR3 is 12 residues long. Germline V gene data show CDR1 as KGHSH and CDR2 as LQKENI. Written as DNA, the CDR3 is TGTGCCAGCTCACCGTTACAAGAGACCCAGTACTTC. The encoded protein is CASSPLQETQYF.

Here the CDR3 reads CASSLDYTGELFF. The CDR3 DNA reads TGTGCCAGCAGTTTAGACTACACCGGGGAGCTGTTTTTT. This chain uses TRBV12-3 or TRBV12-4 with TRBJ2-2; no reliable D call. CDR3 length: 13 residues. The V end was cut by 1 base, the J end by 3 bases, with 3 bases between.

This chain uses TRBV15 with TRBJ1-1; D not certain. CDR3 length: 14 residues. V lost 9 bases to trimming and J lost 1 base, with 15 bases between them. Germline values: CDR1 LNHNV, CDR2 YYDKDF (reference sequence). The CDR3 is CATADSRKNTEAFF. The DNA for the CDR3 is TGTGCCACAGCGGACTCCAGGAAGAACACTGAAGCTTTCTTT. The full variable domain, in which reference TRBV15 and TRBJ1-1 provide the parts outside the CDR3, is DAMVIQNPRYQVTQFGKPVTLSCSQTLNHNVMYWYQQKSSQAPKLLFHYYDKDFNNEADTPDNFQSRRPNTSFCFLDIRSPGLGDTAMYLCATADSRKNTEAFFGQGTRLTVV.

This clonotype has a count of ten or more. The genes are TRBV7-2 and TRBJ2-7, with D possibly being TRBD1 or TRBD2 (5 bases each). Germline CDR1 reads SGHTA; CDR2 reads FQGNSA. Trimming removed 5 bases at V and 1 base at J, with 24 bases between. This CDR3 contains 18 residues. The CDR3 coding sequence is TGTGCCAGCAGCGCCCAAGTCTTTGGGGCAGGGACGTCCTACGAGCAGTACTTC. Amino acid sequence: CASSAQVFGAGTSYEQYF.